One sample yielded the 18 T cell receptor beta chains listed below, sequenced in a study of shared T cell receptors in the human thymus. The protocol was immunoSEQ multiplex PCR, while the TCRdb copy is restricted to in-frame clones and leaves out a portion. The sample has hundreds of thousands of clones, approximately 80% seen once; the top ten hold about 0.013%. The same sample was also studied in work on human thymus T cells.

Sequencing input: thymocytes. The receptors derive from a boy less than two years old with a congenital heart defect.

This clone showed up just a few times. The chain uses TRBV4-1 and TRBJ2-3, with TRBD2 matching over 8 bases. There are 17 residues in the CDR3. CDR1 is MGHRA and CDR2 is YSYEKL in the germline V gene. J lost 2 bases, V lost 0 bases, and 7 bases had no gene match. In nucleotides, the CDR3 is TGCGCCAGCAGCCAAGAGACTTGGCGGGAGGTCACAGATACGCAGTATTTT. Protein product: CASSQETWREVTDTQYF.

The V gene is TRBV15, the J gene TRBJ2-7, with 13 bases that match TRBD2. The V gene end was trimmed by 5 bases and the J gene end by 2 bases; junction bases not matched to a gene: 12. The V gene's germline CDR1 is LNHNV and CDR2 YYDKDF (reference sequence). This CDR3 is 18 amino acids long. The CDR3 loop reads CATSESLKLAGGPYEQYF. Written as DNA, the CDR3 is TGTGCCACCAGCGAAAGTCTTAAACTAGCGGGAGGGCCCTACGAGCAGTACTTC.

This sequence joins TRBV7-8 and TRBJ2-1; 8 bases map to TRBD2. Looked up from germline, CDR1 is SGHVS and CDR2 is FQNEAQ. The CDR3 is 15 residues long. The trim removed 5 bases at V and 4 bases at J, leaving 7 bases unmatched. The CDR3 spells CASSQREKGYNEQFF. As DNA, the CDR3 is TGTGCCAGCAGCCAGCGGGAGAAGGGGTACAATGAGCAGTTCTTC. Looking up the rest from reference TRBV7-8 and TRBJ2-1 gives the full variable domain: GAGVSQSPRYKVAKRGQDVALRCDPISGHVSLFWYQQALGQGPEFLTYFQNEAQLDKSGLPSDRFFAERPEGSVSTLKIQRTQQEDSAVYLCASSQREKGYNEQFFGPGTRLTVL.

The V call is TRBV29-1, the J call TRBJ1-1; 7 bases fit TRBD1. CDR1 is SQVTM, CDR2 ANQGSEA, per germline. The V segment lost 0 bases and the J segment 1 base; nucleotides outside the gene matches: 14. The CDR3 spans 18 residues. CDR3 coding DNA: TGCAGCGTTGAAGATCCCCAACAGGGGTTATTCCCGAACACTGAAGCTTTCTTT. Amino acid sequence: CSVEDPQQGLFPNTEAFF.

This clone was found once. The chain carries TRBV5-4 and TRBJ2-7; 10 positions agree with TRBD1. From germline, CDR1 is SGHNT and CDR2 YYREEE (reference sequence). V lost 2 bases, J lost 5 bases, and 4 bases stayed unmatched. The CDR3 has 14 residues. CDR3: CASSFGGQGNEQYF. The CDR3 DNA sequence: TGTGCCAGCAGCTTTGGGGGACAGGGGAACGAGCAGTACTTC.

This chain connects TRBV9 to TRBJ2-3; D unclear. The CDR3 contains 16 residues. V lost 0 bases and J lost 4, with 15 bases in between. CDR1 is SGDLS, CDR2 YYNGEE, per germline. CDR3 sequence: CASSVALLDIPDTQYF. DNA for the CDR3: TGTGCCAGCAGCGTAGCTTTGCTAGATATCCCAGATACGCAGTATTTT.

The table lists this clone with a few counts. This chain uses TRBV29-1 with TRBJ2-1; D is ambiguous. The V gene's germline CDR1 is SQVTM and CDR2 ANQGSEA. Between the trimmed V and J ends, which lost 4 bases and 2 bases, there was a span of 9 bases. The CDR3 totals 13 residues. This CDR3 is CSVVEQTYNEQFF. The CDR3 DNA sequence: TGCAGCGTTGTGGAACAGACCTACAATGAGCAGTTCTTC.

This chain joins TRBV12-5 and TRBJ1-2, with 8 bases identical to TRBD1. Germline V gene sequence: CDR1 LGHNT, CDR2 FRNRAP. The V gene end was trimmed by 1 base and the J gene end by 8 bases; junction bases not matched to a gene: 6. The CDR3 runs 14 residues. DNA for the CDR3: TGTGCTAGTGGTTTGGAACTCAGGGGGCGAGGCTACACCTTC. Amino acid sequence: CASGLELRGRGYTF.

The rearrangement joins TRBV27 to TRBJ2-5, with 10 bases identical to TRBD2. CDR3 length equals 18 residues. V shed 4 bases, J shed 5 bases, and the junction held 16 bases outside the gene matches. Germline assignment: CDR1 MNHEY and CDR2 SMNVEV (reference sequence). CDR3 region: CASSSKTSGTIKGETQYF. CDR3 DNA sequence: TGTGCCAGCAGTTCGAAAACTAGCGGGACTATCAAAGGGGAGACCCAGTACTTC.

This clone turned up a few times. One end of the junction varies from germline; a read error may be responsible. Other nucleotide sequences from this sample produce the same CDR3. The rearrangement links TRBV6-9 to TRBJ2-7; TRBD2 might be the D (6 bases). The CDR3 is 18 amino acids. Germline CDR1 MNHGY, CDR2 SVAAGI. Here the CDR3 reads CASSYRTFLREGPYEQYF. As DNA, the CDR3 is TGTGCCAGCAGTTATCGAACCTTCCTGCGGGAAGGGCCCTATGAGCAGTACTTC.

This chain joins TRBV19 and TRBJ1-5; D unclear. V was cut by 6 bases and J by 2 bases, with 5 bases left in between. Germline V gene sequence: CDR1 LNHDA, CDR2 SQIVND (reference sequence). CDR3 length: 12 residues. The CDR3 bases are TGTGCCAGTAGGGTAGGCAATCAGCCCCAGCATTTT. It is translated as CASRVGNQPQHF.

The chain employs TRBV28 and TRBJ1-5, with D tentatively TRBD1 (6 bases). The CDR3 spans 16 residues. The ends were cut back, 6 bases at V and 5 bases at J, with 20 bases in the middle. The germline V gene has CDR1 MDHEN and CDR2 SYDVKM. The CDR3 sequence is CASSSSGKGVDQPQHF. As DNA, the CDR3 is TGTGCCAGCAGCTCCTCCGGGAAGGGGGTGGATCAGCCCCAGCATTTT.

J is TRBJ2-3 and V is TRBV6-1, with 9 positions matching TRBD2. CDR3 length: 17 residues. CDR1 and CDR2 (germline): MNHNS, SASEGT. The trim removed 4 bases at V and 5 bases at J, leaving 13 bases unmatched. CDR3 sequence reads: CASSGALGREGRDTQYF. The CDR3 coding sequence is TGTGCCAGCAGTGGGGCCCTGGGGCGGGAGGGCCGAGATACGCAGTATTTT.

V and J are TRBV25-1 and TRBJ1-1; 7 bases match TRBD1. This CDR3 comprises 13 residues. The germline gives CDR1 MGHDK, CDR2 SYGVNS. With V trimmed by 6 bases and J by 1 base, 2 bases remained unmatched. CDR3 nucleotides: TGTGCCAGCAGGGGACAGAGGAACACTGAAGCTTTCTTT. Encoded protein: CASRGQRNTEAFF.

The chain combines TRBV11-2 with TRBJ2-7, with 9 bases that match TRBD2. The CDR3 is 15 amino acids. CDR1 is SGHAT, CDR2 FQNNGV, per germline. After removal of 3 bases from V and 5 bases from J, the junction contained 8 bases not matched to a gene. The DNA for the CDR3 is TGTGCCAGCAGCTTTCGCGCAGCGGGAGGAAACGAGCAGTACTTC. It encodes CASSFRAAGGNEQYF.

The gene calls are TRBV6-1 and TRBJ2-7; no firm D call. Germline CDR1 reads MNHNS; CDR2 reads SASEGT. The CDR3 is 13 amino acids. Between the trimmed V and J ends, which lost 6 bases and 2 bases, there was a span of 11 bases. The CDR3 nucleotides read TGTGCCAGCAGGCCCCGACGGGCCTACGAGCAGTACTTC. The encoded protein is CASRPRRAYEQYF.

This clone was counted a single time. The chain joins TRBV9 to TRBJ1-1; D perhaps matches TRBD1 (5 bases). The germline V and J ends were trimmed by 2 bases and 6 bases, with 14 bases remaining between them. Germline V gene sequence: CDR1 SGDLS, CDR2 YYNGEE. The CDR3 sequence is 14 residues long. The CDR3 sequence: CASSVPGGRAEAFF. The DNA of the CDR3 is TGTGCCAGCAGCGTCCCGGGGGGGAGGGCTGAAGCTTTCTTT.

This clone has just a few counts. This chain uses TRBV5-4 with TRBJ2-1; 14 nucleotides line up with TRBD2. Germline V gene data show CDR1 as SGHNT and CDR2 as YYREEE (reference sequence). This CDR3 has 16 amino acids. V dropped 4 bases and J dropped 6; count of bases not matched to a gene: 6. CDR3 nucleotide sequence: TGTGCCAGCAGCACTCCGACTAGCGGGAGGGCCAATGAGCAGTTCTTC. Amino acid sequence: CASSTPTSGRANEQFF.